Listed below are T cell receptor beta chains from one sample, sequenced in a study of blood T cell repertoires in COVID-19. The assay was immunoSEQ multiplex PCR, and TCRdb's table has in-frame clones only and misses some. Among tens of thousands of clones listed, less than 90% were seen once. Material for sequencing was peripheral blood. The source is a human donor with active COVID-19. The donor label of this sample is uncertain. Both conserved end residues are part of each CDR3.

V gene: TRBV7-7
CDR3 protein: CASSASGADTQYF

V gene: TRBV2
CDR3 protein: CASSEWDNRGYGYTF

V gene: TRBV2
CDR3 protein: CASSEDRRDTEAFF

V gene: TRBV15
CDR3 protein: CATSRESLSYGSSYEQYF

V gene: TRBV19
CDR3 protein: CASSGTAAEKLFF

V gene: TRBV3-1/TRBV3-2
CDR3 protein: CASSQGGGRVHEQYF

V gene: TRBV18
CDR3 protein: CASSPQRVTGVNEKLFF

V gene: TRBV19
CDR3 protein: CASSYNGYTF

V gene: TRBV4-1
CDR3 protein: CASSQEGSPGQNEKLFF

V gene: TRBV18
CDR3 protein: CASSAIRGELFF

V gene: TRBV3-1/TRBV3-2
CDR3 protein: CASSQGGIPDTQYF

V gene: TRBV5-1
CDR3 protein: CASSPRVTF

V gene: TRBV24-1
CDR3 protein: CATRRSSTDTQYF

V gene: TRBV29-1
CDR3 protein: CSATSGRGTDTQYF

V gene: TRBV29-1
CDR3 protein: CSVALGVNQPQHF

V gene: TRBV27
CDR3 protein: CASRTGAETQYF

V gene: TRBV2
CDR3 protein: CASSEAGLAGDTQYF

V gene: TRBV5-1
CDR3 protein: CASSLMVAGDGELFF

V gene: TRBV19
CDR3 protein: CASSPSRADTGELFF

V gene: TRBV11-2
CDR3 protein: CASSRISTSGRFPDTQYF

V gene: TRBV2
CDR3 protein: CASSPRGTGANVLTF

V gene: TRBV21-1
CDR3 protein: CASSLEKTSGKNEQFF

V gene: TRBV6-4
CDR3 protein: CASSDSTTGGSPLHF

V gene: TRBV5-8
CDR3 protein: CASSLRVGGSRNIQYF

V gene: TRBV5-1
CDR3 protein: CASSRGQGSYEQYF

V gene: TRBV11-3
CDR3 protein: CASSLEQGSYEQYF

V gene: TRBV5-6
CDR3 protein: CASSSWGGQGASGYTF

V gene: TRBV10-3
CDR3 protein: CAISESGDRGRVNSPLHF

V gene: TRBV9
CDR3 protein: CASSVVPDSSYEQYF

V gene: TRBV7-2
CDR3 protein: CASSPGLVAYEQYF

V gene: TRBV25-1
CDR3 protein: CASSAGYEKLFF

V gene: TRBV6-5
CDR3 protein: CASSYSGGGNYEQYF

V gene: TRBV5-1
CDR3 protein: CASSLEGVSEAFF

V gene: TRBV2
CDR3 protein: CASTGGALSEAFF

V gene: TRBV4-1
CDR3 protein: CASSQPYSAGGIGSEQYF

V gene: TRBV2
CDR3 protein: CASSIGQSSNQPQHF

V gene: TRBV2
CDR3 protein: CASSGRQGAAGGYTF

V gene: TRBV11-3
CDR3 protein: CASRTGTNTGELFF

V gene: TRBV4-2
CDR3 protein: CASSQGGISYNEQFF

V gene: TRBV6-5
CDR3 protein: CASSLEGGSGYTF

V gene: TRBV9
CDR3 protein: CASSVGQETYEQYF

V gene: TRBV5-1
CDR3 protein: CASSVSSGGVQETQYF

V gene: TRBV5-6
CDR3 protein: CASSSLNYGYTF

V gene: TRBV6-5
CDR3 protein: CASSKDSNYGYTF

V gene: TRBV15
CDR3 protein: CATSRGGTGYGYTF